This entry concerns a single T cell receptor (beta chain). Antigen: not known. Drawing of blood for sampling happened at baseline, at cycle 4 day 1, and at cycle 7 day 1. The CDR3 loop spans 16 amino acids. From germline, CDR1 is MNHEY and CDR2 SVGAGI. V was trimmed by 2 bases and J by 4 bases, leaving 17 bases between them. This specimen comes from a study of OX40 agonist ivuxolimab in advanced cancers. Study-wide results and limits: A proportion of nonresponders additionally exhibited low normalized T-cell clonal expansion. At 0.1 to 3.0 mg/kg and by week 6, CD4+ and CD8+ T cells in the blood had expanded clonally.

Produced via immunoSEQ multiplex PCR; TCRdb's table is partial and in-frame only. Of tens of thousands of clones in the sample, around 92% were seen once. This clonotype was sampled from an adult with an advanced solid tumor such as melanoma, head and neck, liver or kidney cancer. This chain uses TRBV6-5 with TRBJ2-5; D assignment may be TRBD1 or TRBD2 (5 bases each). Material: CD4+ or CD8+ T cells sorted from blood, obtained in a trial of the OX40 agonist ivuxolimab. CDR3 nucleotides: TGTGCCAGCAGTTACCGGGACCCCGATCGGCGAGAGACCCAGTACTTC. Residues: CASSYRDPDRRETQYF.